Presented here are 9 T cell receptor beta chains from one specimen sequenced in a study of blood T cell repertoires in COVID-19. This table comes from immunoSEQ multiplex PCR, and its TCRdb copy is limited to in-frame clones, with some not included. The sample yields 200,000 or so clones, 70% to 90% seen once. Specimen: peripheral blood. These receptors all stem from a woman between 65 and 79 years old with acute or convalescent COVID-19.

Only a few counts were recorded for this clone. This chain connects TRBV5-4 to TRBJ2-7; TRBD1 matches at 11 bases. This CDR3 is 15 amino acids long. V trimming: 3 bases; J trimming: 6 bases; junction bases outside the gene matches: 8. Germline-derived CDR1 and CDR2 are SGHNT and YYREEE (reference sequence). CDR3 amino acids: CASSSNADRGLEQYF. Here the CDR3 DNA reads TGTGCCAGCAGCTCCAACGCGGACAGGGGGCTCGAGCAGTACTTC.

The chain carries TRBV10-1 and TRBJ1-6; D is perhaps TRBD1 (5 bases). Deletions cut 5 bases from V and 8 bases from J, with 22 bases between. The CDR3 runs 17 residues. Germline-derived CDR1 and CDR2 are WNHNN and SYGVQD (reference sequence). The CDR3 sequence is CASSSLRDTGPDSPLHF. The CDR3, as DNA: TGCGCCAGCAGTTCCCTCAGGGATACGGGCCCCGATTCACCCCTCCACTTT.

CDR3 residues: CAIRPGTGEAGSGHEQYF. The CDR3 DNA sequence: TGTGCCATCAGACCGGGGACAGGAGAAGCGGGATCGGGCCACGAGCAGTACTTC. The V and J genes are TRBV10-3 and TRBJ2-7; perhaps TRBD1 as D (8 bases). This CDR3 has 18 amino acids. From germline, CDR1 is ENHRY and CDR2 SYGVKD. V was shortened by 6 bases and J by 5 bases, with 29 bases between the two germline ends.

The rearrangement joins TRBV7-6 to TRBJ1-3; D may be TRBD1 (5 bases). Per germline, CDR1 SGHVS and CDR2 FNYEAQ. Between the trimmed V and J ends, which lost 6 bases and 1 base, there was a span of 16 bases. The CDR3 runs 16 residues. The CDR3 sequence is CASSLSRGISGNTIYF. In DNA form, the CDR3 reads TGTGCCAGCAGTTTGTCACGGGGGATTTCTGGAAACACCATATATTTT. Looking up the rest from reference TRBV7-6 and TRBJ1-3 gives the full variable domain: GAGVSQSPRYKVTKRGQDVALRCDPISGHVSLYWYRQALGQGPEFLTYFNYEAQQDKSGLPNDRFSAERPEGSISTLTIQRTEQRDSAMYRCASSLSRGISGNTIYFGEGSWLTVV.

This clone has only one observation. The J gene is TRBJ1-6, the V gene TRBV3-1 (or the pseudogene TRBV3-2), with 8 bases matching TRBD1. Germline V gives CDR1 LGHDT, CDR2 YNNKEL (reference sequence). This CDR3 has 16 amino acids. V dropped 3 bases and J dropped 13; count of bases not matched to a gene: 14. CDR3 sequence (DNA): TGTGCCAGCAGCCAGGATAGACGGACAGGGCCGTTCCCCCTCCACTTT. This encodes CASSQDRRTGPFPLHF.

A single count supports this clone. The CDR3 DNA is TGTGCCAGCAGTTACGAACTCTGGACTAGCGGGAACCAAGAGACCCAGTACTTC. Translation: CASSYELWTSGNQETQYF. The chain uses TRBV6-2 or TRBV6-3 and TRBJ2-5; 12 nucleotides align to TRBD2. V gave up 2 bases and J gave up 0 bases; unmatched junction bases: 7. The CDR3 is 18 residues long. CDR1 and CDR2 (germline): MNHEY, SVGEGT.

The rearrangement joins TRBV14 to TRBJ1-2; unclear D gene. Germline V CDR1 and CDR2: SGHDN, FVKESK. The V end was cut by 3 bases, the J end by 5 bases, with 13 bases between. This CDR3 is built from 14 residues. The CDR3 coding sequence is TGTGCCAGCAGCCAGCCCGGGAAACCATATGGCTACACCTTC. Its protein is CASSQPGKPYGYTF.

The V gene is TRBV13, the J gene TRBJ2-2; no definite D call. CDR1 and CDR2 (germline): PRHDT, FYEKMQ (reference sequence). This CDR3 contains 11 residues. Trimming left V 10 bases short and J 1 base short, with 4 bases between. CDR3 sequence reads: CATRNTGELFF. CDR3 sequence (DNA): TGTGCCACCCGGAACACCGGGGAGCTGTTTTTT.

This sequence joins TRBV6-5 and TRBJ1-3, with 8 nucleotides matching TRBD1. Per germline, CDR1 MNHEY and CDR2 SVGAGI. This CDR3 spans 16 amino acids. V lost 3 bases, J lost 3 bases, and 7 bases stayed unmatched. The CDR3 coding sequence is TGTGCCAGCAGTTATTACCCTGACAGGGGTGGAAACACCATATATTTT. Amino acid sequence: CASSYYPDRGGNTIYF.